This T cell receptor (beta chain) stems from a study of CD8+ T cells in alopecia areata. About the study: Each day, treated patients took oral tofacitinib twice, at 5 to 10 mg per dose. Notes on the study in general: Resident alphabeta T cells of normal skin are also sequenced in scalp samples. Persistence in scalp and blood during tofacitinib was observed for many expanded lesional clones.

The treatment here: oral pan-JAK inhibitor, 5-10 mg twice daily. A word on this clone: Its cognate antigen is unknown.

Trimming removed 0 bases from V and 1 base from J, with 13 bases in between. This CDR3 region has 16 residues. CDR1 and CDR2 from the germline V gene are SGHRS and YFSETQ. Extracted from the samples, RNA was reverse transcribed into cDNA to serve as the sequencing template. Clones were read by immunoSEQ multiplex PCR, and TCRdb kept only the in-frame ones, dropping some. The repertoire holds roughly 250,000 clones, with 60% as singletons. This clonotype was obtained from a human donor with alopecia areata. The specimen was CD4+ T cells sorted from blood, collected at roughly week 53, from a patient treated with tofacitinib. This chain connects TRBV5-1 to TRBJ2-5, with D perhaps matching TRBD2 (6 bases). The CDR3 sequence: CASSLVAGRPQETQYF. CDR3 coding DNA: TGCGCCAGCAGCTTGGTGGCGGGGAGACCCCAAGAGACCCAGTACTTC.